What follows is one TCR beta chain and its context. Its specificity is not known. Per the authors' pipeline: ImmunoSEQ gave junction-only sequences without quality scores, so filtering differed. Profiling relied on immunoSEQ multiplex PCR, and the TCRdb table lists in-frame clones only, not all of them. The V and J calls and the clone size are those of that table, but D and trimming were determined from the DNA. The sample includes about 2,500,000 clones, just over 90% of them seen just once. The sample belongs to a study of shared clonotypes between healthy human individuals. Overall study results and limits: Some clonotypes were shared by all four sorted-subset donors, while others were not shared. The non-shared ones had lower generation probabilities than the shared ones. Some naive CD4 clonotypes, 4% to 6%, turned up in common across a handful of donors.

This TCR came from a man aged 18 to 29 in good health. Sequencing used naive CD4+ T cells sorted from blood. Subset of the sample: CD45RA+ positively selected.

For the CDR3, the DNA is TGTGCCAGCAGCTGGACTCGACCTCTCACAGATACGCAGTATTTT. Its translation is CASSWTRPLTDTQYF. The V call is TRBV5-6, the J call TRBJ2-3, with a tentative D call TRBD2 (5 bases). There are 15 residues in the CDR3. Germline assignment: CDR1 SGHDT and CDR2 YYEEEE. The V end lost 3 bases, the J end lost 2 bases, and 13 bases lay between the germline ends.